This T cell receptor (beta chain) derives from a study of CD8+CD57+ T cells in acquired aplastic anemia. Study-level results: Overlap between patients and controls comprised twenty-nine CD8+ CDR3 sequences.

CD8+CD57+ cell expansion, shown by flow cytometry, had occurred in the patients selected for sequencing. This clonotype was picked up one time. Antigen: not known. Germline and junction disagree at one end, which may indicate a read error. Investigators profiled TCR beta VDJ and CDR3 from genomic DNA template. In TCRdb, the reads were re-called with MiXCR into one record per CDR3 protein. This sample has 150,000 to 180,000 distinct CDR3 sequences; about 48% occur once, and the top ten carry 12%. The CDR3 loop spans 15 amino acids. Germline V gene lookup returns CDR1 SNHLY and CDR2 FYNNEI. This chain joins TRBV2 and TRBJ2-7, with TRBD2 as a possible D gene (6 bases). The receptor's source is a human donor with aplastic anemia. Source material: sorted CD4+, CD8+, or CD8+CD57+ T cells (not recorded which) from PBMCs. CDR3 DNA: TGTGCCACCTTGGCGGGGACGGGAAGCGCCTACGAGCAGCACTTC. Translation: CATLAGTGSAYEQHF.